The 15 T cell receptor beta chains reported below all come from one sample, sequenced in a study of identical twins. TCRdb recomputed calls from the 5' RACE reads with MiXCR, one row per CDR3 protein. The repertoire has about 290,000 distinct CDR3 sequences, roughly 9.8% of them found once; the top ten carry around 7.1%. These data were also filed under a second study, of yellow fever vaccine responses in identical twins.

The sequencing input was CD8+ T cells sorted from blood. The receptor source for this set is a woman younger than 30 in good health.

This clonotype is medium-sized (0.01 to 0.1%). V and J are TRBV6-2 or TRBV6-3 and TRBJ2-1; D not resolved. V lost 4 bases to trimming and J lost 5 bases, with 9 bases between them. Germline V CDR1 and CDR2: MNHEY, SVGEGT. The CDR3 extends over 13 amino acids. The CDR3 is CASSFKENNEQFF. Written as DNA, the CDR3 is TGTGCCAGCAGTTTCAAGGAAAACAATGAGCAGTTCTTC.

This clonotype was seen ten or more times. The gene calls are TRBV11-2 and TRBJ2-2; TRBD2 matches at 7 bases. Trimming at V came to 5 bases and at J to 6 bases, leaving 18 bases not matched to a gene. The CDR3 has 18 residues. Germline V gene sequence: CDR1 SGHAT, CDR2 FQNNGV. Written as DNA, the CDR3 is TGTGCCAGCAGCCTCCCCGCGGGGGATTCAAGCGGTCCCGGGGAGCTGTTTTTT. Translated: CASSLPAGDSSGPGELFF.

V gene TRBV6-4 combines with J gene TRBJ2-1, with D perhaps TRBD1 (6 bases). V lost 2 bases to trimming and J lost 4 bases, with 15 bases between them. Germline loops: CDR1 MRHNA, CDR2 SNTAGT. CDR3 length: 16 residues. In DNA, the CDR3 is TGTGCCAGCAGTGACCGTTTGACAGGTTATTACAATGAGCAGTTCTTC. Translating gives CASSDRLTGYYNEQFF.

This clonotype was observed at least ten times. The chain couples TRBV9 to TRBJ2-1; D not resolved. The CDR3 is 15 amino acids. Between the trimmed V and J ends, which lost 2 bases and 0 bases, there was a span of 9 bases. Germline V gives CDR1 SGDLS, CDR2 YYNGEE. Written as DNA, the CDR3 is TGTGCCAGCAGCGTTGACCCCGGCTCCTACAATGAGCAGTTCTTC. Protein sequence: CASSVDPGSYNEQFF. The full variable domain, with the rest looked up from reference TRBV9 and TRBJ2-1, is DSGVTQTPKHLITATGQRVTLRCSPRSGDLSVYWYQQSLDQGLQFLIQYYNGEERAKGNILERFSAQQFPDLHSELNLSSLELGDSALYFCASSVDPGSYNEQFFGPGTRLTVL.

This clonotype occurred a few times. V usage is TRBV7-9 and J usage is TRBJ2-7; tentative D call: TRBD1 (6 bases). Germline-derived CDR1 and CDR2 are SEHNR and FQNEAQ (reference sequence). The V and J ends lost 5 bases and 2 bases respectively, with 16 bases between them. The CDR3 sequence is 15 residues long. CDR3 in DNA: TGTGCCAGCAGCCCACGGGACAAACTCGCCTACGAGCAGTACTTC. Its translation is CASSPRDKLAYEQYF.

The rearrangement uses TRBV7-6 and TRBJ1-1; no definite D call. Trimming removed 5 bases from V and 0 bases from J, with 7 bases in between. Germline CDR1 is SGHVS and CDR2 is FNYEAQ. This CDR3 is built from 13 residues. The CDR3 DNA reads TGTGCCAGCAGCCGGACCTTGAACACTGAAGCTTTCTTT. It translates to CASSRTLNTEAFF.

This clonotype was observed a handful of times. The rearrangement links TRBV20-1 to TRBJ2-4; the match to TRBD2 covers 9 bases. The CDR3 contains 17 residues. Germline CDR1 DFQATT, CDR2 SNEGSKA (reference sequence). J gave up 0 bases and V 5 bases, and 11 bases lay outside the gene matches. The CDR3 nucleotides are TGCAGTGCTTCAGTGATAGCGGGGGAGATAGCCAAAAACATTCAGTACTTC. Translated: CSASVIAGEIAKNIQYF.

This clonotype was counted between two and nine times. This sequence joins TRBV18 and TRBJ2-7; D is unclear. V lost 3 bases, J lost 4 bases, and 13 bases lay in between. There are 14 residues in the CDR3. The germline V gene has CDR1 KGHSH and CDR2 LQKENI. CDR3 sequence: CASSPENAAYEQYF. The CDR3 DNA is TGTGCCAGCTCACCTGAAAACGCGGCTTACGAGCAGTACTTC.

This clonotype was seen at least ten times. This chain joins TRBV20-1 and TRBJ1-1; TRBD1 might be the D (5 bases). There are 13 residues in the CDR3. Germline loops: CDR1 DFQATT, CDR2 SNEGSKA (reference sequence). Trimming cost V 3 bases and J 0 bases, with 8 bases left between them. Here the CDR3 reads CSARTAMNTEAFF. CDR3 coding DNA: TGCAGTGCTAGGACAGCTATGAACACTGAAGCTTTCTTT.

V usage is TRBV28 and J usage is TRBJ2-1, with 9 bases identical to TRBD2. The V segment lost 6 bases and the J segment 0 bases; nucleotides outside the gene matches: 6. In germline, CDR1 is MDHEN, CDR2 SYDVKM. CDR3 length: 16 residues. This CDR3 is CASRVLSGSSYNEQFF. Here the CDR3 DNA reads TGTGCCAGCAGGGTTCTTAGCGGGAGCTCCTACAATGAGCAGTTCTTC.

The chain combines TRBV10-2 with TRBJ1-3; weak D call: TRBD1 (5 bases). V shed 6 bases and J shed 1 base, with 16 bases lying between them. Germline V lookup: CDR1 WSHSY, CDR2 SAAADI. The CDR3 length is 16 residues. DNA for the CDR3: TGCGCCAGCAGGGGGAATACAGGAGGTTCTGGAAACACCATATATTTT. Protein product: CASRGNTGGSGNTIYF.

In this sample, this clonotype turned up many times. The chain joins TRBV6-2 or TRBV6-3 to TRBJ2-7; TRBD2 aligns across 9 bases. This CDR3 is built from 20 residues. In germline, CDR1 is MNHEY, CDR2 SVGEGT. The ends lost 4 bases at V and 0 bases at J; junction bases unmatched: 19. DNA of the CDR3: TGTGCCAGCAGTTCTTACGGGACTAGCTTCCCCGGGGGTAGCTCCTACGAGCAGTACTTC. As protein: CASSSYGTSFPGGSSYEQYF.

V gene TRBV7-8 combines with J gene TRBJ1-1, with 8 positions matching TRBD1. In germline, CDR1 is SGHVS, CDR2 FQNEAQ. There are 13 residues in the CDR3. V gave up 5 bases and J gave up 9 bases; unmatched junction bases: 8. The CDR3 nucleotides are TGTGCCAGCAGCCAAACAGGGGGTTCAAAAGCTTTCTTT. Its translation: CASSQTGGSKAFF.

This clonotype was picked up many times. The rearrangement joins TRBV5-1 to TRBJ1-2; D is ambiguous. With 4 bases removed from V and 2 bases from J, the gap between germline ends came to 27 bases. There are 19 residues in the CDR3. The V gene's germline CDR1 is SGHRS and CDR2 YFSETQ. CDR3 sequence (DNA): TGCGCCAGCAGCCCGAGTGGACCTGACTCCGGAGTAGGAAACTATGGCTACACCTTC. Its translation: CASSPSGPDSGVGNYGYTF.

This clonotype was observed a few times. The chain couples TRBV7-6 to TRBJ2-7, with TRBD2 matching 7 bases. CDR1 is SGHVS and CDR2 is FNYEAQ in the germline V gene. The V gene end was trimmed by 5 bases and the J gene end by 2 bases; junction bases not matched to a gene: 9. The CDR3 loop spans 15 amino acids. CDR3 region: CASSPRLAGAYEQYF. CDR3 in DNA: TGTGCCAGCAGCCCCCGACTAGCTGGGGCCTACGAGCAGTACTTC.